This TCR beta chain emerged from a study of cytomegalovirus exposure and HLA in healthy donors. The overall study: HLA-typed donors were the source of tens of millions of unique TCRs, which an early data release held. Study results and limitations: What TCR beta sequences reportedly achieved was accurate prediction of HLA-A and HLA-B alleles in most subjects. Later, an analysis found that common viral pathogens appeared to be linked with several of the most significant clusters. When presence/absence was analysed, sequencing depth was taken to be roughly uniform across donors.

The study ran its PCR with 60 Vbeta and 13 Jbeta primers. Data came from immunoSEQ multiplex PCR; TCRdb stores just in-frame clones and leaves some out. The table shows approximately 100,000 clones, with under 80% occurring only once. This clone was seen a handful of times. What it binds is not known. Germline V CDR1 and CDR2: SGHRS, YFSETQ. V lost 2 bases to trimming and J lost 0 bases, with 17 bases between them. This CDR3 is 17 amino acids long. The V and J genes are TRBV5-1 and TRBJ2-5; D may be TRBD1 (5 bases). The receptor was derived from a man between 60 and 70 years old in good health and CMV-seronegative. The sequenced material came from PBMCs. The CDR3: CASSFRFREFNQETQYF. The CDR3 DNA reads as TGCGCCAGCAGCTTCCGATTCAGGGAATTTAACCAAGAGACCCAGTACTTC.